This T cell receptor beta chain appears in the sequencing data of a study of T cell clonality in common variable immunodeficiency. With regard to this clone: Antigen: not known. The CDR3 end falls 3 residues outside the read, so it is completed with the germline J gene.

The study's findings and limits: Fewer deletions and N-nucleotide insertions were reportedly seen in common variable immunodeficiency TCR beta sequences.

The CDR3 runs 16 residues. Germline CDR1 and CDR2: SSHAT and FNYEAQ (reference sequence). The V end lost 5 bases, the J end lost 2 bases, and 15 bases lay between the germline ends. Only in-frame clones appear in the TCRdb table, and some are missing; sequencing was by immunoSEQ multiplex PCR. This sample has 30,000 to 40,000 clones, each found more than once. Patients had low serum IgG, IgA and/or IgM and specific antibody deficiency. Each donor provided roughly 4.5 to 8.5 ml of heparinized whole blood. This chain uses TRBV7-7 with TRBJ2-2; a possible D gene is TRBD2 (6 bases). Sequencing used peripheral blood mononuclear cells. The TCR originated in a human donor with common variable immunodeficiency. The CDR3 DNA, read in part, is TGTGCCAGCAGCCCCCACCAGGGACTCAACACCGGGGAG. As protein: CASSPHQGLNTGE. The whole CDR3 sequence is CASSPHQGLNTGELFF.